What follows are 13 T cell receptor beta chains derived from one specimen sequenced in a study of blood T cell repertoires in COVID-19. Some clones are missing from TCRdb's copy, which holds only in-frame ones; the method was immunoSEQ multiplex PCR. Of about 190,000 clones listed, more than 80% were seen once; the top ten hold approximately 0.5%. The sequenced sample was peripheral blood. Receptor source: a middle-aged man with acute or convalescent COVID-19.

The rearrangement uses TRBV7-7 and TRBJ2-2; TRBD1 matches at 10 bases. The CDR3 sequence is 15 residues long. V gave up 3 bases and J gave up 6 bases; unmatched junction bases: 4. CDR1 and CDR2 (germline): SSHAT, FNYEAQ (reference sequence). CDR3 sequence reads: CASSFRDRGSGELFF. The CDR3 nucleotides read TGTGCCAGCAGCTTCCGGGACAGGGGTTCCGGGGAGCTGTTTTTT.

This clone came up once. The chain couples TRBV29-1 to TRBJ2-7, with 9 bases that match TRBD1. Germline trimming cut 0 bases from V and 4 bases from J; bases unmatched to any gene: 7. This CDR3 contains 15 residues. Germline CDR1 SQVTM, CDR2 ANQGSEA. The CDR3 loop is CSVEDQGQGIYEQYF. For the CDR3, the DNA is TGCAGCGTTGAAGATCAAGGACAGGGGATATACGAGCAGTACTTC.

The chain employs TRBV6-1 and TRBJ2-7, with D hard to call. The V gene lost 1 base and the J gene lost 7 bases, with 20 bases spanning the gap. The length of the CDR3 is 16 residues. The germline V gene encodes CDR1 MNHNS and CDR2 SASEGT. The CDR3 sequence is CASSEGRPWPRREQYV. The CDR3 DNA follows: TGTGCCAGCAGTGAAGGCAGGCCGTGGCCCAGAAGGGAGCAGTACGTC.

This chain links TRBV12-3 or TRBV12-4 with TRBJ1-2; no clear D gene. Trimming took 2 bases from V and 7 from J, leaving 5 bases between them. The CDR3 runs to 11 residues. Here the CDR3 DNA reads TGTGCCAGCAGTTTAATCGGTGGCTACACCTTC. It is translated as CASSLIGGYTF.

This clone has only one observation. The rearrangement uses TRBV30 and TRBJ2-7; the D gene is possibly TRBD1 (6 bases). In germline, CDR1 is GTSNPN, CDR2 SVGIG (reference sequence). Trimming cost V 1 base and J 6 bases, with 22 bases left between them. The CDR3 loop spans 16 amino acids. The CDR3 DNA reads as TGTGCCTGGAGTGCACGACGGCCAGGGGCCTCCGCCGAGCAGTACTTC. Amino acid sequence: CAWSARRPGASAEQYF.

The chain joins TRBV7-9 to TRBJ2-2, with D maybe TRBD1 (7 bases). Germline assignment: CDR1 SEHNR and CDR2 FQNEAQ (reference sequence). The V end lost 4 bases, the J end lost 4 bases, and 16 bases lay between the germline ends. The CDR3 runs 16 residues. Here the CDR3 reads CASSSPGAGGTGELFF. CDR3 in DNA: TGTGCCAGCAGCTCCCCGGGAGCAGGGGGCACCGGGGAGCTGTTTTTT.

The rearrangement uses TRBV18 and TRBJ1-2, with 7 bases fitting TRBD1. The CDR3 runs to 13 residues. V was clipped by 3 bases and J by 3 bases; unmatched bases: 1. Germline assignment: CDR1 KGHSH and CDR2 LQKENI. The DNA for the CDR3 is TGTGCCAGCTCACCTGACAGGGACTATGGCTACACCTTC. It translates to CASSPDRDYGYTF.

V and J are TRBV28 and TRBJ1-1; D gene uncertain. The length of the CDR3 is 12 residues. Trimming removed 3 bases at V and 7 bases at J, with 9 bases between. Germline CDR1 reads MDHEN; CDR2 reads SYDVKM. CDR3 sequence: CASSLPGFEAFF. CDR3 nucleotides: TGTGCCAGCAGTTTGCCGGGATTTGAAGCTTTCTTT.

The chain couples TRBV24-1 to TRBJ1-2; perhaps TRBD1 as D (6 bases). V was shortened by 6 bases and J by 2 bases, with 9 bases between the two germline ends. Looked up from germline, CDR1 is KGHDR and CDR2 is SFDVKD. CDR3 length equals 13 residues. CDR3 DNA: TGTGCCACCAGTCAGGGGCTAAACTATGGCTACACCTTC. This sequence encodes CATSQGLNYGYTF.

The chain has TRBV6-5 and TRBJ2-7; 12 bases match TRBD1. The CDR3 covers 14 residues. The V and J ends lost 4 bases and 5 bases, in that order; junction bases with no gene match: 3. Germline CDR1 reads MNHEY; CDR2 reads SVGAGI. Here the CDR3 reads CASSWGQGADEQYV. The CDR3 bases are TGTGCCAGCAGTTGGGGACAGGGGGCCGACGAGCAGTACGTC.

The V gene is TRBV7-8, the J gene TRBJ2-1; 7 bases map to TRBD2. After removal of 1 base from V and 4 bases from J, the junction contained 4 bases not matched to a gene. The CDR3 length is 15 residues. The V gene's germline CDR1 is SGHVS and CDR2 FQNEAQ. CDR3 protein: CASSLEGGRYNEQFF. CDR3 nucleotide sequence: TGTGCCAGCAGCTTAGAAGGCGGGAGATACAATGAGCAGTTCTTC.

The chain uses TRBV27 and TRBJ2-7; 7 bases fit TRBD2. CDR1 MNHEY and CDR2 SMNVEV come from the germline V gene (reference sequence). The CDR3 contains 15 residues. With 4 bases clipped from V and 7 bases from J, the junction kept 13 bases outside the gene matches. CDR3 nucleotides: TGTGCCAGCAGTTCGGTCAGCGGGATTCGAAGGGAGCAGTACGTC. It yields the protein CASSSVSGIRREQYV.

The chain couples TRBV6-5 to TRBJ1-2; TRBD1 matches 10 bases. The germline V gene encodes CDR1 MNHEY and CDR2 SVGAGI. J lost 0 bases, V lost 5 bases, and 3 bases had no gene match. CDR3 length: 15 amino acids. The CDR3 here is CASSPGTGANYGYTF. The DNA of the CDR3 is TGTGCCAGCAGTCCCGGGACAGGGGCTAACTATGGCTACACCTTC.